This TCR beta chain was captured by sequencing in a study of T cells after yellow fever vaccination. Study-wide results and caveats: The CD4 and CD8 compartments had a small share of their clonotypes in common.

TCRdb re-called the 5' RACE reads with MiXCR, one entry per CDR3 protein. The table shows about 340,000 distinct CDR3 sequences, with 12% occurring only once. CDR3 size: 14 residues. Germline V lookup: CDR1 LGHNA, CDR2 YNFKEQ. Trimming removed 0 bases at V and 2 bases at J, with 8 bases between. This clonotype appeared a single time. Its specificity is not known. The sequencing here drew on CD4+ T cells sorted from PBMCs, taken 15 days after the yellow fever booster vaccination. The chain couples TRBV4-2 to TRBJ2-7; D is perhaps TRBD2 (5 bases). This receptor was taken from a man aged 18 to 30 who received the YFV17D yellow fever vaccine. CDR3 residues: CASSQEERAYEQYV. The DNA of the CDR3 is TGTGCCAGCAGCCAAGAAGAGAGGGCCTACGAGCAGTACGTC.